The 18 T cell receptor beta chains below all came from one sample that was sequenced in a study of vaccination effects on CD4 cells after COVID-19. TCRdb's copy holds only in-frame clones and misses some; the assay was immunoSEQ multiplex PCR. This table holds about 66,000 clones, roughly 76% found once. In the ViraFEST assay, antigen-specific CD4+ clonotypes were identified by expansion after peptide-pool stimulation. Culturing for 9 to 10 days preceded CD4+ T cell isolation. As their vaccination, participants received two doses of either BNT162b2 or mRNA-1273. Their recognized antigens are unknown. The input for sequencing was CD4+ T cells from PBMCs cultured with HCoV-OC43 spike peptides, taken after COVID-19 vaccination. Subset meaning: HCoV-OC43 spike overlapping peptide pool stimulation. The receptor set was obtained from a human donor who received a COVID-19 vaccine.

There are a few counts of this clone. The V call is TRBV19, the J call TRBJ2-2; D remains unclear. This CDR3 is built from 16 residues. CDR1 LNHDA and CDR2 SQIVND come from the germline V gene (reference sequence). V lost 2 bases and J 8 bases, leaving 18 bases between the germline ends. The CDR3 loop is CASSILGTAPRGELFF. CDR3 nucleotides: TGTGCCAGTAGTATATTGGGAACTGCGCCTAGGGGGGAGCTGTTTTTT.

The genes are TRBV7-9 and TRBJ2-5, with D unresolved. This CDR3 region has 14 residues. Germline values: CDR1 SEHNR, CDR2 FQNEAQ (reference sequence). Trimming left V 3 bases short and J 4 bases short, with 12 bases between. The CDR3 sequence: CASSFPYSGETQYF. For the CDR3, the DNA is TGTGCCAGCAGCTTCCCTTATTCAGGAGAGACCCAGTACTTC.

This clone occurred a few times. V and J are TRBV6-2 or TRBV6-3 and TRBJ2-4, with D hard to call. This CDR3 comprises 13 residues. The ends were cut back, 6 bases at V and 0 bases at J, with 6 bases in the middle. Germline assignment: CDR1 MNHEY and CDR2 SVGEGT. The chain's CDR3 is CASSLLAKNIQYF. CDR3 bases: TGTGCCAGCAGCCTGCTAGCCAAAAACATTCAGTACTTC.

The genes are TRBV19 and TRBJ1-5; no firm D call. Germline CDR1 is LNHDA and CDR2 is SQIVND (reference sequence). V was pared by 7 bases and J by 6 bases, with 19 bases between. The CDR3 has 15 amino acids. The CDR3 DNA is TGTGCCAGTACCCCTGCCCCCCCCGGTACTCAGCCCCAGCATTTT. It translates to CASTPAPPGTQPQHF.

This clone was counted between two and nine times. The V and J genes are TRBV19 and TRBJ1-4, with D perhaps matching TRBD1 (6 bases). The CDR3 is made up of 15 amino acids. V was clipped by 0 bases and J by 6 bases, with 11 bases between them. Looked up from germline, CDR1 is LNHDA and CDR2 is SQIVND (reference sequence). Here the CDR3 DNA reads TGTGCCAGTAGTATAGATCGGGGGGCTCATGAAAAACTGTTTTTT. It codes for CASSIDRGAHEKLFF.

The chain links TRBV7-9 to TRBJ1-1; D is undetermined. Trimming stripped 5 bases from V and 3 bases from J, with 13 bases between. The CDR3 covers 14 residues. Looked up from germline, CDR1 is SEHNR and CDR2 is FQNEAQ (reference sequence). CDR3 sequence reads: CASSPRGGDTEAFF. The CDR3, as DNA: TGTGCCAGCAGCCCGCGAGGTGGGGACACTGAAGCTTTCTTT.

This sequence joins TRBV3-1 (or the pseudogene TRBV3-2) and TRBJ1-2; D remains unclear. This CDR3 has 13 residues. In germline, CDR1 is LGHDT, CDR2 YNNKEL (reference sequence). V gave up 2 bases and J gave up 8 bases, with 12 bases separating them. CDR3 sequence reads: CASSQWQARGYTF. The CDR3 DNA is TGTGCCAGCAGCCAATGGCAGGCGAGGGGCTACACCTTC.

This clone was observed a handful of times. This chain links TRBV2 with TRBJ1-5; 9 positions agree with TRBD1. The germline V gene encodes CDR1 SNHLY and CDR2 FYNNEI. The CDR3 extends over 15 amino acids. After removal of 7 bases from V and 10 bases from J, the junction contained 14 bases not matched to a gene. The CDR3 DNA sequence: TGTGCCAGCATGCTAGGACAGGGGAATGCTCAACCCCAGCATTTT. This translates into CASMLGQGNAQPQHF.

This chain uses TRBV4-1 with TRBJ2-7; 8 bases agree with TRBD2. The CDR3 loop spans 16 amino acids. The V segment lost 0 bases and the J segment 3 bases; nucleotides outside the gene matches: 7. The germline V gene encodes CDR1 MGHRA and CDR2 YSYEKL. The CDR3 DNA follows: TGCGCCAGCAGCCAAGATAGGGCTAGCGGGCTCTACGAGCAGTACGTC. Residues: CASSQDRASGLYEQYV.

The V call is TRBV24-1, the J call TRBJ1-3; no reliable D call. This CDR3 is 15 amino acids long. Germline loops: CDR1 KGHDR, CDR2 SFDVKD. The germline V and J ends were trimmed by 2 bases and 4 bases, with 11 bases remaining between them. The CDR3 reads CATSDSQVAGNTIYF. For the CDR3, the DNA is TGTGCCACCAGTGATTCGCAGGTAGCCGGAAACACCATATATTTT.

The chain combines TRBV5-8 with TRBJ1-1; a possible D gene is TRBD1 (5 bases). This CDR3 comprises 15 residues. Trimming shortened V by 7 bases and J by 5 bases, and 21 bases separated the two germline ends. From germline, CDR1 is SGHTS and CDR2 YDEGEE. The CDR3 sequence is CASPSLGDRVTEAFF. The CDR3 DNA reads as TGTGCCAGCCCGTCCTTGGGGGATAGGGTGACTGAAGCTTTCTTT.

The table lists this clone with a count of one. This chain joins TRBV2 and TRBJ1-1; possible D gene TRBD1, 6 bases. The germline V gene encodes CDR1 SNHLY and CDR2 FYNNEI. This CDR3 spans 13 amino acids. With 7 bases removed from V and 1 base from J, the gap between germline ends came to 10 bases. For the CDR3, the DNA is TGTGCCAGCAAATCAGGGGAGAACACTGAAGCTTTCTTT. The encoded protein is CASKSGENTEAFF.

The CDR3 here is CASSPAGGDRGGSYGYTF. Written as DNA, the CDR3 is TGTGCCAGCAGCCCGGCGGGGGGGGACAGGGGCGGTAGCTATGGCTACACCTTC. The chain joins TRBV7-2 to TRBJ1-2, with 10 bases aligning to TRBD1. The length of the CDR3 is 18 residues. CDR1 and CDR2 (germline): SGHTA, FQGNSA. V dropped 5 bases and J dropped 4; count of bases not matched to a gene: 16.

The rearrangement joins TRBV5-1 to TRBJ2-1; D is unresolved. Germline V gene sequence: CDR1 SGHRS, CDR2 YFSETQ. The CDR3 runs to 13 residues. Trimming removed 2 bases at V and 4 bases at J, with 7 bases between. The chain's CDR3 is CASSLTAYNEQFF. The CDR3 nucleotides read TGCGCCAGCAGCTTAACAGCTTACAATGAGCAGTTCTTC.

This clone was seen a handful of times. The chain joins TRBV2 to TRBJ1-2, with unresolved D. Trimming took off 10 bases at V and 0 bases at J, with 12 bases between the two ends. The CDR3 covers 13 residues. Looked up from germline, CDR1 is SNHLY and CDR2 is FYNNEI. The CDR3 DNA reads TGTGCCATCTACGGCAGTGCTAACTATGGCTACACCTTC. Its translation: CAIYGSANYGYTF.

The chain recombines TRBV5-4 with TRBJ2-3; maybe TRBD2 (7 bases). This CDR3 has 15 amino acids. The germline V and J ends were trimmed by 3 bases and 5 bases, with 16 bases remaining between them. CDR1 SGHNT and CDR2 YYREEE come from the germline V gene (reference sequence). The CDR3 sequence: CASSSKGGLRDTQYF. The CDR3 DNA reads TGTGCCAGCAGCTCTAAGGGGGGGCTGAGAGATACGCAGTATTTT.

The V call is TRBV24-1, the J call TRBJ1-1, with TRBD1 as a possible D gene (5 bases). There are 13 residues in the CDR3. V lost 7 bases to trimming and J lost 5 bases, with 13 bases between them. Germline V gives CDR1 KGHDR, CDR2 SFDVKD. The CDR3 nucleotides are TGTGCCACCAGGTCCCAGGGAGGAACTGAAGCTTTCTTT. It encodes CATRSQGGTEAFF.

CDR3 sequence (DNA): TGTGCCAGCAGTTACCTCAGGGACGGGGAGCTGTTTTTT. The encoded protein is CASSYLRDGELFF. The chain carries TRBV6-5 and TRBJ2-2; D is perhaps TRBD1 (5 bases). Germline V gene sequence: CDR1 MNHEY, CDR2 SVGAGI. The V and J ends lost 2 bases and 7 bases respectively, with 8 bases between them. CDR3 length equals 13 residues.